The TCR beta chain described here comes from a study of untreated major depressive disorder. Findings of the study overall: TRBV05-01 (Vbeta 5.1) usage was higher in CD4+ T cells of depressed patients than controls.

In regard to this clone: Its target is unknown.

Among patients, depression was moderate to severe. Using immunoSEQ multiplex PCR, the repertoire was profiled, and TCRdb retains in-frame clones only, with some absent. In the table there are more than 15,000 clones, more than 90% of which are singletons. Germline values: CDR1 GTSNPN, CDR2 SVGIG (reference sequence). The CDR3 has 13 residues. Trimming pared 0 bases from V and 15 bases from J, leaving 15 bases between. The chain employs TRBV30 and TRBJ1-6; possibly TRBD1 for D (6 bases). The sample was CD4+ T cells from PBMCs. The clonotype was recovered from a woman aged 40 to 49 with major depressive disorder. In DNA, the CDR3 is TGTGCCTGGAGTGTAAAACCTCGGACAGTCCTCCACTTT. Its protein is CAWSVKPRTVLHF.